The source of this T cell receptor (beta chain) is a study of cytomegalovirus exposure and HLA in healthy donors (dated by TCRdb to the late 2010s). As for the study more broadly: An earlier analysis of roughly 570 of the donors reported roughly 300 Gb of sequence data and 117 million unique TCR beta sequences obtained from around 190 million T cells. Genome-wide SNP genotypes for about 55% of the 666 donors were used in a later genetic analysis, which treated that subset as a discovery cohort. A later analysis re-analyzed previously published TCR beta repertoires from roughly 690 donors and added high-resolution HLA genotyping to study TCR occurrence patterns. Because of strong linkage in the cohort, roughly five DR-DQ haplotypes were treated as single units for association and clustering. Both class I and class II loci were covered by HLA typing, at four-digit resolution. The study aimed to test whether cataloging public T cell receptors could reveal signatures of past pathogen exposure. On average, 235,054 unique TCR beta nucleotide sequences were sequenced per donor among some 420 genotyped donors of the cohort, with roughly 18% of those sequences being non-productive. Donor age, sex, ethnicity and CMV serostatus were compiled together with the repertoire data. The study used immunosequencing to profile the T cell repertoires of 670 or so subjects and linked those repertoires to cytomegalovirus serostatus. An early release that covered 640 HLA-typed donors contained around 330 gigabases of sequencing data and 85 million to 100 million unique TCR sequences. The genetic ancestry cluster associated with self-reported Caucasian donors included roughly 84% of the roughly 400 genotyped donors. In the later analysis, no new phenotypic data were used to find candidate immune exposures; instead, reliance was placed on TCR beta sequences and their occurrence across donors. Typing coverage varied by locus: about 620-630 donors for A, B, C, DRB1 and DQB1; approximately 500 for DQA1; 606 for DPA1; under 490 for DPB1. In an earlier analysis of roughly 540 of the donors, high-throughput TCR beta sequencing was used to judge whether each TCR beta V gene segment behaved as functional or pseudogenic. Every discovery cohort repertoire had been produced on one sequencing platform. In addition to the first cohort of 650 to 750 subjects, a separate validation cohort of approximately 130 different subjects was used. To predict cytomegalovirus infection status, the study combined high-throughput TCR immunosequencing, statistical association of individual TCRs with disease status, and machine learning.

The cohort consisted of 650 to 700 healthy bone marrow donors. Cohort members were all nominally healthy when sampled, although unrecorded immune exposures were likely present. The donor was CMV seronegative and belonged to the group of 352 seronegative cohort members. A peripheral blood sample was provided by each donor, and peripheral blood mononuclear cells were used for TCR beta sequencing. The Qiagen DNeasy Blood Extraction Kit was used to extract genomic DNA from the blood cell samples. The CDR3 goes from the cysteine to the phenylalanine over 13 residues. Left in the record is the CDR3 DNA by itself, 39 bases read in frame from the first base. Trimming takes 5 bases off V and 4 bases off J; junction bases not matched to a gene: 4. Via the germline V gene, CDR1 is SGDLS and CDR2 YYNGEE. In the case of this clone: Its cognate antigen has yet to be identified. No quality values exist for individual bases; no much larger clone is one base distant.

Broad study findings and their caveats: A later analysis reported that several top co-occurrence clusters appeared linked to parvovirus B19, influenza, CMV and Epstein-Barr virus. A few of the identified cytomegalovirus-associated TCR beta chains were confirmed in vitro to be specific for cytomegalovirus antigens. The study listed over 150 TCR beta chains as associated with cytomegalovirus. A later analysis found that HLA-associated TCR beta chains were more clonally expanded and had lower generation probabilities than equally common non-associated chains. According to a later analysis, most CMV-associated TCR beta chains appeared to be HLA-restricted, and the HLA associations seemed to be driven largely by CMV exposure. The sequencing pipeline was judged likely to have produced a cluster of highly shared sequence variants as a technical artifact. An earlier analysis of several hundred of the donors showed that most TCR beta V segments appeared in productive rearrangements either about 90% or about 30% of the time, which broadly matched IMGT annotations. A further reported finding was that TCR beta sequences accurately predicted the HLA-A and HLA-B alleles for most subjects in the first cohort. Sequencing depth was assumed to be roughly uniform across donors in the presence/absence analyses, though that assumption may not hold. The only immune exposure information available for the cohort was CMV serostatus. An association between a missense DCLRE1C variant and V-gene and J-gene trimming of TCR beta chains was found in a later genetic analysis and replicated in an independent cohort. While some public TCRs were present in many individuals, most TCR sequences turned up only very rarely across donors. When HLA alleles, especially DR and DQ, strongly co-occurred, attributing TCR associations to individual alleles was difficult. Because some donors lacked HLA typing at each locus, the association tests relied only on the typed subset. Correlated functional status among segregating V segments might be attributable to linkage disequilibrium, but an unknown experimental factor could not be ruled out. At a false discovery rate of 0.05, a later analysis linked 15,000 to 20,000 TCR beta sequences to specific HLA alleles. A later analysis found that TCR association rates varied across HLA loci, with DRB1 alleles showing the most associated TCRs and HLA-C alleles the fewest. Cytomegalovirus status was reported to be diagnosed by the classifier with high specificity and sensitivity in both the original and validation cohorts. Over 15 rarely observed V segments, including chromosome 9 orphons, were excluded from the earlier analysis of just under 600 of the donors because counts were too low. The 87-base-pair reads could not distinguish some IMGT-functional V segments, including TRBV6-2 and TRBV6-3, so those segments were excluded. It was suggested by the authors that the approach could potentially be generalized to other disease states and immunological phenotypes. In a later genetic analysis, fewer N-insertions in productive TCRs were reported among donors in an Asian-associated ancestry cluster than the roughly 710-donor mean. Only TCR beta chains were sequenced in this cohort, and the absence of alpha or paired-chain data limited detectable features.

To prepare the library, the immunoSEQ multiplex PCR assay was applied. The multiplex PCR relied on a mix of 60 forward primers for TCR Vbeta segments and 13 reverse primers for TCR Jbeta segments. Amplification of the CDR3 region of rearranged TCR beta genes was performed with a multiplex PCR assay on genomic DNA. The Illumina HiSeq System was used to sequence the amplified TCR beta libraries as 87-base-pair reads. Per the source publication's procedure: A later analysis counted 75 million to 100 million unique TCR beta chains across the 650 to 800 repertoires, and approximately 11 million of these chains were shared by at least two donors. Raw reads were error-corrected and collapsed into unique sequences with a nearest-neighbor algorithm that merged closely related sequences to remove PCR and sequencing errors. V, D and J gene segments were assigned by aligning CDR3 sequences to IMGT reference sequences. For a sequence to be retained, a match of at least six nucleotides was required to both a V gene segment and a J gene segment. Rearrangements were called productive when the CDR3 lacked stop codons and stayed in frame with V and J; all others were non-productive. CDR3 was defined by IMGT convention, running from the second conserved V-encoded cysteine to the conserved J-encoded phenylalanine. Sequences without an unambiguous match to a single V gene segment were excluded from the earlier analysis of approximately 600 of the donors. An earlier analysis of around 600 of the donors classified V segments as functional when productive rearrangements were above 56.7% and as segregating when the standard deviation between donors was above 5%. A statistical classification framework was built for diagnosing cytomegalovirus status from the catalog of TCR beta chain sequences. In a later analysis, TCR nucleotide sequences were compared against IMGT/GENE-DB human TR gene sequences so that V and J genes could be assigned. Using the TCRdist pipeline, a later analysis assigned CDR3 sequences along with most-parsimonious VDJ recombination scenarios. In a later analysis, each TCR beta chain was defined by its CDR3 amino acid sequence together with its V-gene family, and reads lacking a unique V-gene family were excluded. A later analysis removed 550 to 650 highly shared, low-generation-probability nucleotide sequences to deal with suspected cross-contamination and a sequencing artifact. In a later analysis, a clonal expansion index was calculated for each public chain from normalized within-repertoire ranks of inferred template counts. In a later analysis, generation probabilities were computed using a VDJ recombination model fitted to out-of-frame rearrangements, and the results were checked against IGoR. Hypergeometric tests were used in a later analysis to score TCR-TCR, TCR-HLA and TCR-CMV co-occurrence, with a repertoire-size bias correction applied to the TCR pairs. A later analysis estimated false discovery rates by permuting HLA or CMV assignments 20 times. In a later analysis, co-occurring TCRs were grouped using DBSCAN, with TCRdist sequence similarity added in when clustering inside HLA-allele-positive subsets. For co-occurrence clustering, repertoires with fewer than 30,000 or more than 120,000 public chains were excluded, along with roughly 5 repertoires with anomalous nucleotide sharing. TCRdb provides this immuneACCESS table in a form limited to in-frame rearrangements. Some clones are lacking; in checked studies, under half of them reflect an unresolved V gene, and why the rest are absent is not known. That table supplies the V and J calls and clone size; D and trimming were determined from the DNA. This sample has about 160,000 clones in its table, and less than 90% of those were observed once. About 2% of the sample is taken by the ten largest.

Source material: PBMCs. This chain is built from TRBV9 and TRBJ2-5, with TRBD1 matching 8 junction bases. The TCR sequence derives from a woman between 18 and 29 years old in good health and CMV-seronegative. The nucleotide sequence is TGTGCCAGCAGTCCGACAGGGGCAGAGACCCAGTACTTC. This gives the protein CASSPTGAETQYF.